The T cell receptor beta chain under discussion was sequenced for a study of blood T cell repertoires in COVID-19 (dated by TCRdb to the early 2020s). Some background on the complete study: Samples covering the acute and convalescent phases of COVID-19 were provided by collaborators in the United States, Italy and Spain. The repertoires were released in a freely available public database intended as a resource for research on the immune response to SARS-CoV-2. The prospective study material was composed of cDNA or gDNA derived from T cells, B-cell-depleted T cells, or PBMCs. Where available, HLA class I and class II types were obtained from metadata supplied by the sample provider rather than from assay-based typing. The sample metadata nearly always contained a de-identified subject ID, COVID-19 status, age in years and sex. The samples were drawn from the first 160 participants of the ongoing ImmuneRACE study and from 1,254 subjects provided by 6 global collaborators. Subjects who had been exposed to COVID-19, were actively infected with it, or had recovered from it provided the deeply sampled blood TCRbeta repertoires that made up the dataset.

For this clone: Its antigen is not yet known. No much larger clone exists at a distance of one base, and base qualities are not known.

Study-level results and caveats: How much clinical and demographic metadata was included differed by source and by participant, and the metadata was provided uncurated.

In the prospective study, participants were roughly 18 to 90 years old, resided in about two dozen geographic areas of the United States, and were enrolled through a virtual design. Cohort assignment in the prospective study relied on participant-reported clinical history from a screening survey and a study questionnaire. Exposed participants were defined as having been in contact with someone with a PCR-confirmed or clinician-diagnosed COVID-19 case within 2 weeks of study entry. Mobile phlebotomists in the prospective study collected whole blood, serum and a nasopharyngeal or oropharyngeal swab from every participant. Prospective study participants could optionally give additional blood draws and questionnaires over an approximately two-month period. Blood samples from the prospective study were shipped frozen or at room temperature prior to DNA extraction. TCRbeta CDR3 regions were amplified from genomic DNA by means of the immunoSEQ Assay, a bias-controlled multiplex PCR. The authors' analysis ran thus. The number of nucleated cells in each sample was estimated from the amplification of reference gene primers within the assay. Sequence reads were collapsed and filtered to measure the absolute abundance of every unique TCRbeta CDR3 rearrangement. Productive Simpson clonality was computed per sample as the square root of Simpson's diversity index over productive rearrangements. Sourced from immuneACCESS, this table was stored by TCRdb with only in-frame sequences that have V and J called. A share of the clones is absent; for the studies checked, an unresolved V gene accounts for under half, and the remainder has no known explanation. That table furnishes V, J and clone size, whereas the DNA furnished D and trimming. Within this sample are roughly 240,000 clones, with 90% of them counted one time only. The ten biggest clones cover 0.87% of the sample.

The germline V gene (reference sequence) specifies GTSNPN as CDR1 and SVGIG as CDR2. The CDR3 sequence holds 11 residues, the cysteine and phenylalanine included. The DNA shown is the 33-base CDR3, in frame from base 1. V loses 2 bases of germline sequence and J loses 3 bases, and the interval between the two ends is 4 bases. The TCR originated in a man over 45 who had been exposed to COVID-19. The chain joins TRBV30 to TRBJ1-1, with the D gene uncertain. The sample was PBMCs or T cells enriched from blood (not recorded which). The CDR3 amino acid sequence is: CAWSQYTEAFF. The nucleotide sequence is given as TGTGCCTGGAGTCAATACACTGAAGCTTTCTTT.